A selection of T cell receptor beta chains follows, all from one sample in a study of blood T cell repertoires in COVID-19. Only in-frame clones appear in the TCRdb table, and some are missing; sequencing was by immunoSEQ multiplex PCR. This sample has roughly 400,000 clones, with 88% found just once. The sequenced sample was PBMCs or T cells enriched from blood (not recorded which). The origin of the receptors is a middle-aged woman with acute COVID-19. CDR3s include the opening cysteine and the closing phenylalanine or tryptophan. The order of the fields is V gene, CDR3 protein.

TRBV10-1	CASSAGGQETQYF
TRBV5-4	CASSLEGANIQYF
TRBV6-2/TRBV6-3	CASIPRGLNYGYTF
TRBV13	CASSLGQGRDYGYTF
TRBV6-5	CASSAGTAYNEQFF
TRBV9	CASSALRDRGNTPGGDGYTF
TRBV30	CAWSVGQGAPGYTF
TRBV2	CASSAQGRDTEAFF
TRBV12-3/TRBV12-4	CASSKGRSTEAFF
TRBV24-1	CATSDDRVTEAFF
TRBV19	CASTPRTPNTGELFF
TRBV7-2	CASSSPGLVYEQYF
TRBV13	CASSARQGSYDEQYF
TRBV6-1	CASSEALLMVGEAFF
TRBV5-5	CASSPRTRMNTEAFF
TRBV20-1	CSASRGGQETQYF
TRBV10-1	CASSDGGETDTQYF
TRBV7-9	CASSGHEQPRYEQYF
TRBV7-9	CASSSIGTSLQYEQYF
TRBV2	CASTPDRSYNEQFF
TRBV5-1	CASSLGGEQYF
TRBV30	CAWSPGVDTEAFF
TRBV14	CASSQDLRGGEAFF
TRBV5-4	CASSLQVFAGQGANSDGYTF
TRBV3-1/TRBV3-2	CASSRRTSGGRETQYF
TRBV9	CASSVSGGAGNEQFF
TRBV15	CATSRDGGAFSSYEQYF
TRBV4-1	CASSSSGQGAYGYTF
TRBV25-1	CASSDEGLAGIGDTQYF
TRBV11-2	CASSSIRGSLFYEQYF
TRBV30	CAWTTGDLYNEQFF
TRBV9	CASSVGQGRGYEQYF
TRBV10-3	CAISDLLAGRQETQYF
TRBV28	CASSPPAGTTGNEKLFF
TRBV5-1	CASSWGQANSPLHF
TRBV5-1	CASSLERYNEQFF
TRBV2	CASGGQSLSGNTIYF
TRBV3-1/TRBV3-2	CASSQDLGDQPQHF
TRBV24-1	CATSDFRGTGDTQYF
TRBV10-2	CASSWDSRYEQYF
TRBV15	CATRGPREAFF
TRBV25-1	CASSPPVAEAGYTF
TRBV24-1	CATSDLGDREETQYF
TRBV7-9	CASSSSLGGGTDTQYF
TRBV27	CASTGQGATDTQYF
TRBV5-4	CASSFGLRGDTDTQYF
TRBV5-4	CASSLGGQESYNEQFF
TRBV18	CASSPPTGGAGYTF